This T cell receptor beta chain was sequenced during a study of cytomegalovirus exposure and HLA in healthy donors. Turning to the study itself: From around 180 million T cells, an earlier analysis saw 117 million unique TCR beta sequences.

Findings and caveats of the study: Earlier analysis looked at TCR beta V segments, and most were productive about 90% or about 30% of the time. Another analysis was done later, and it associated over 15,000 TCR beta sequences with HLA alleles at 0.05 false discovery rate. A link between a missense DCLRE1C variant and TCR beta V- and J-gene trimming emerged from a later analysis.

Details on this clone: Antigen unknown.

The PCR had 60 Vbeta and 13 Jbeta primers. Repertoires were generated with immunoSEQ multiplex PCR, while TCRdb's copy carries only in-frame clones and drops some. The table includes some 110,000 clones, approximately 77% detected once. This CDR3 has 18 residues. Germline lookup yields CDR1 SGHVT and CDR2 SQSDAQ. V lost 3 bases and J lost 1, with 19 bases in between. The chain combines TRBV7-4 with TRBJ1-3; no clear D gene. This TCR was recovered from a man aged 45-65 years in good health and CMV-seropositive. Sequences were obtained from PBMCs. The CDR3 loop is CASSLSIRGRISGNTIYF. For the CDR3, the DNA is TGTGCCAGCAGCTTGAGCATTAGAGGGAGAATATCTGGAAACACCATATATTTT.